Below, 26 T cell receptor beta chains from the same sample are listed, as sequenced in a study of low-dose radiotherapy and immunotherapy resistance in tumors. Alpha and beta chains were covered, as first-strand cDNA relied on TRAV- and TRBV-specific primers. It was with a constant-region primer and a V-primer adapter that TCRs were amplified over approximately 18 PCR cycles. Each CDR3 protein gets one entry after TCRdb re-called the reads with MiXCR. The data show fewer than 50,000 distinct CDR3 sequences, with around 25% seen just once and 10% held by the top ten. Time point described: after trial treatment. Stated treatment: LDRT plus nivolumab, ipilimumab, low-dose cyclophosphamide and aspirin (RACIN trial). The specimen comprised PBMCs, sampled after low-dose radiotherapy plus immunotherapy. Every receptor here comes from a male donor with prostate cancer.

Remarks on this clonotype: This is likely an artifact of a read error, given a far larger clone one base away. J is TRBJ2-7 and V is TRBV5-4; TRBD2 aligns across 10 bases. This CDR3 region has 16 residues. CDR1 and CDR2 from the germline V gene are SGHNT and YYREEE (reference sequence). Trimming removed 1 base from V and 7 bases from J; junction bases left unmatched: 11. CDR3: CASSLTSSSGGNEQYF. In DNA form, the CDR3 reads TGTGCCAGCAGCTTGACGAGCTCTAGCGGGGGCAATGAGCAGTACTTC.

In its sample, this clonotype was seen many times. The chain uses TRBV6-2 or TRBV6-3 and TRBJ2-3; D possibly corresponds to TRBD1 (5 bases). Trimming shortened V by 5 bases and J by 2 bases, and 17 bases separated the two germline ends. The germline CDR1 and CDR2 sequences are MNHEY and SVGEGT. CDR3 length equals 16 residues. The CDR3 region has the DNA TGTGCCAGCAGTGACCCTCCGGGCAGGGCCACAGATACGCAGTATTTT. Translating gives CASSDPPGRATDTQYF.

The gene calls are TRBV14 and TRBJ2-5, with 11 positions matching TRBD2. Germline V gene sequence: CDR1 SGHDN, CDR2 FVKESK. The V gene end was trimmed by 5 bases and the J gene end by 2 bases; junction bases not matched to a gene: 4. The CDR3 spans 15 residues. The CDR3 sequence is CASSARTSGQETQYF. The CDR3 DNA sequence: TGTGCCAGCAGCGCGAGGACTAGCGGGCAAGAGACCCAGTACTTC.

This clonotype was seen many times. The CDR3 region is CASSLSIIGTSGGGEQFF. CDR3 nucleotide sequence: TGTGCCAGCAGTCTAAGCATTATTGGGACTAGCGGCGGGGGTGAGCAGTTCTTC. The V and J genes are TRBV2 and TRBJ2-1, with TRBD2 identical over 11 bases. This CDR3 comprises 18 residues. With V trimmed by 5 bases and J by 9 bases, 18 bases remained unmatched. Germline lookup yields CDR1 SNHLY and CDR2 FYNNEI.

This clonotype was counted ten times or more. V usage is TRBV5-4 and J usage is TRBJ2-3; 9 nucleotides agree with TRBD2. Germline loops: CDR1 SGHNT, CDR2 YYREEE (reference sequence). The CDR3 is 14 residues long. With 4 bases clipped from V and 6 bases from J, the junction kept 6 bases outside the gene matches. The DNA for the CDR3 is TGTGCCAGCAGCCCTAGCGGGACCGCCGATACGCAGTATTTT. As protein: CASSPSGTADTQYF.

This clonotype came up once. A far larger clone is one base from this, pointing to a likely read error. The chain employs TRBV13 and TRBJ2-2; D may be TRBD2 (6 bases). V was shortened by 5 bases and J by 1 base, with 11 bases between the two germline ends. The CDR3 runs 15 residues. Germline CDR1 and CDR2: PRHDT and FYEKMQ (reference sequence). The CDR3 DNA follows: TGTGCCAGCAGCCCCGACGGGAGGAACACCGGGGAGCTGTTTTTT. It codes for CASSPDGRNTGELFF.

This clonotype was counted ten times or more. The genes are TRBV6-8 and TRBJ1-3; TRBD1 matches 8 bases. Unmatched junction bases numbered 9, after V lost 5 bases and J lost 9 bases. Germline values: CDR1 MNHGY, CDR2 SAAAGT. This CDR3 is 14 amino acids long. CDR3 nucleotides: TGTGCCAGCAGTCCAGGACAGGGAAGGAGCACCATATATTTT. Translating it yields CASSPGQGRSTIYF.

This clonotype showed up many times. The rearrangement links TRBV13 to TRBJ2-1; D gene uncertain. The CDR3 has 11 amino acids. Trimming took off 6 bases at V and 5 bases at J, with 5 bases between the two ends. From germline, CDR1 is PRHDT and CDR2 FYEKMQ (reference sequence). CDR3 residues: CASSRNNEQFF. The DNA of the CDR3 is TGTGCCAGCAGTCGTAACAATGAGCAGTTCTTC.

This clonotype was found many times. V gene TRBV4-2 combines with J gene TRBJ1-2; D is undetermined. Germline lookup yields CDR1 LGHNA and CDR2 YNFKEQ. The CDR3 runs to 12 residues. Trimming cost V 1 base and J 8 bases, with 8 bases left between them. CDR3 in DNA: TGTGCCAGCAGCCAAGGTCTTGGGGGCTACACCTTC. The encoded protein is CASSQGLGGYTF.

This clonotype has a count of ten or more. The V call is TRBV29-1, the J call TRBJ2-6; 7 bases fit TRBD1. The CDR3 contains 15 residues. The V gene's germline CDR1 is SQVTM and CDR2 ANQGSEA. The V segment lost 4 bases and the J segment 0 bases; nucleotides outside the gene matches: 3. CDR3 residues: CSVGTGISGANVLTF. The CDR3 bases are TGCAGCGTTGGGACAGGAATCTCTGGGGCCAACGTCCTGACTTTC.

The chain carries TRBV6-2 or TRBV6-3 and TRBJ2-1, with 10 positions matching TRBD1. Unmatched junction bases numbered 7, after V lost 2 bases and J lost 6 bases. The V gene's germline CDR1 is MNHEY and CDR2 SVGEGT. CDR3 size: 16 residues. In DNA, the CDR3 is TGTGCCAGCAGTTACGCCGGGACAGGGGATGTCAATGAGCAGTTCTTC. Protein sequence: CASSYAGTGDVNEQFF.

As to this clonotype: A read error is possible here, since a much larger clone lies one base away. The rearrangement joins TRBV20-1 to TRBJ2-5, with D possibly being TRBD2 (5 bases). The germline V gene has CDR1 DFQATT and CDR2 SNEGSKA (reference sequence). This CDR3 region has 14 residues. CDR3 loop: CSTRGRKDKETQYF. DNA of the CDR3: TGCAGTACTAGAGGCCGGAAAGACAAAGAGACCCAGTACTTC.

This clonotype appeared many times. V and J are TRBV15 and TRBJ2-1; 7 bases map to TRBD2. CDR1 and CDR2 (germline): LNHNV, YYDKDF (reference sequence). V shed 3 bases and J 5 bases; nucleotides not matched to a gene: 13. The length of the CDR3 is 17 residues. This CDR3 is CATSRDPPAGLNNEQFF. DNA of the CDR3: TGTGCCACCAGCAGGGACCCTCCAGCGGGGCTAAACAATGAGCAGTTCTTC.

The CDR3 reads CASSESSDTQYF. In nucleotides, the CDR3 is TGTGCCAGCAGTGAATCTTCAGATACGCAGTATTTT. This chain links TRBV6-1 with TRBJ2-3; D not resolved. The germline V and J ends were trimmed by 2 bases and 4 bases, with 4 bases remaining between them. CDR1 MNHNS and CDR2 SASEGT come from the germline V gene. The length of the CDR3 is 12 residues.

This clonotype was seen repeatedly, ten times or more. The rearrangement links TRBV4-1 to TRBJ2-3; TRBD2 agrees at 7 bases. The V gene end was trimmed by 5 bases and the J gene end by 0 bases; junction bases not matched to a gene: 8. The CDR3 spans 16 residues. Germline values: CDR1 MGHRA, CDR2 YSYEKL. The CDR3 DNA sequence: TGCGCCAGCAGCTCCCAACTAGCGTCTAGCACAGATACGCAGTATTTT. This gives the protein CASSSQLASSTDTQYF.

This clonotype occurred many times. The rearrangement joins TRBV12-3 or TRBV12-4 to TRBJ2-2; D may be TRBD1 or TRBD2 (5 bases each). The V end was cut by 6 bases, the J end by 15 bases, with 23 bases between. The CDR3 runs to 14 residues. The CDR3 is CASRVPGAGELLFF. The CDR3 DNA reads as TGTGCCAGCAGAGTTCCCGGGGCCGGGGAGCTGTTGTTTTTT.

This clonotype has just one count. This likely came from a read error, as a far larger clone is one base away. CDR3 protein: CASSPGWGQETQFF. The CDR3 bases are TGTGCCAGCAGCCCTGGGTGGGGGCAAGAGACCCAGTTCTTC. The chain has TRBV2 and TRBJ2-1, with TRBD1 as a possible D gene (6 bases). The CDR3 extends over 14 amino acids. Germline CDR1 SNHLY, CDR2 FYNNEI. Trimming took 6 bases from V and 13 from J, leaving 22 bases between them.

The chain has TRBV6-6 and TRBJ1-5; 7 nucleotides match TRBD1. The length of the CDR3 is 16 residues. V shed 4 bases and J 4 bases; nucleotides not matched to a gene: 10. Germline lookup yields CDR1 MNHNY and CDR2 SVGAGI (reference sequence). CDR3 in amino acids: CASSSAWAGGNQPQHF. The DNA of the CDR3 is TGTGCCAGCAGTTCCGCCTGGGCAGGGGGAAATCAGCCCCAGCATTTT.

V and J are TRBV21-1 and TRBJ2-7; TRBD1, the table's D call, was not compared with the DNA. TRBV21-1 is labeled a pseudogene. This CDR3 has 14 residues. The CDR3 spells CASSRRGPSDEQYF. CDR3 nucleotide sequence: TGTGCCAGCAGCCGCAGGGGGCCCTCGGACGAGCAGTACTTC.

The genes are TRBV30 and TRBJ1-3, with no clear D. V shed 4 bases and J shed 5 bases, with 9 bases lying between them. CDR1 is GTSNPN and CDR2 is SVGIG in the germline V gene (reference sequence). The length of the CDR3 is 12 residues. CDR3 amino acids: CAWNAGRNTIYF. CDR3 DNA sequence: TGTGCCTGGAACGCGGGCAGAAACACCATATATTTT.

This clonotype has a count of ten or more. The V and J genes are TRBV11-3 and TRBJ2-2; tentatively, D is TRBD2 (6 bases). The CDR3 extends over 14 amino acids. Deletions cut 5 bases from V and 4 bases from J, with 11 bases between. Looked up from germline, CDR1 is SGHNT and CDR2 is YENEEA. The CDR3 DNA reads TGTGCCAGCAGCCCCATGCGGGGCACCGGGGAGCTGTTTTTT. Its translation is CASSPMRGTGELFF.

This clonotype was recorded at least ten times. The V call is TRBV12-3 or TRBV12-4, the J call TRBJ2-3, with 8 bases fitting TRBD2. The junction had 8 bases not matched to a gene; V was cut back by 1 base and J by 5 bases. CDR3 length: 16 amino acids. DNA of the CDR3: TGTGCCAGCAGTTTAGGGCGGGGGGCAATGGGAGATACGCAGTATTTT. It codes for CASSLGRGAMGDTQYF.

This clonotype was seen a handful of times. The gene calls are TRBV7-8 and TRBJ2-7; 10 bases match TRBD1. Germline trimming cut 5 bases from V and 6 bases from J; bases unmatched to any gene: 19. CDR1 SGHVS and CDR2 FQNEAQ come from the germline V gene. The CDR3 has 18 amino acids. CDR3 sequence: CASSLIGGSGQGIREQYF. DNA of the CDR3: TGTGCCAGCAGCCTAATTGGGGGGTCGGGACAGGGGATCCGCGAGCAGTACTTC.

This clonotype is categorized as medium-sized. The chain joins TRBV5-5 to TRBJ2-1, with no clear D. This CDR3 is built from 12 residues. V lost 4 bases to trimming and J lost 7 bases, with 9 bases between them. Germline V CDR1 and CDR2: SGHKS, YYEKEE (reference sequence). The chain's CDR3 is CASSPDLNEQFF. As DNA, the CDR3 is TGTGCCAGCAGCCCGGACCTAAATGAGCAGTTCTTC.

This clonotype was counted many times. This chain joins TRBV6-2 or TRBV6-3 and TRBJ2-1; 11 nucleotides agree with TRBD1. CDR3 size: 21 residues. After removal of 6 bases from V and 2 bases from J, the junction contained 21 bases not matched to a gene. Per germline, CDR1 MNHEY and CDR2 SVGEGT. CDR3 nucleotide sequence: TGTGCCAGCAGCAAAATCCGCGGGACAGGGGGTTCCCGCGGAGCCTACAATGAGCAGTTCTTC. This sequence encodes CASSKIRGTGGSRGAYNEQFF.

The sample holds many counts of this clonotype. This chain joins TRBV7-2 and TRBJ1-5, with D uncertain. Trimming left V 5 bases short and J 3 bases short, with 20 bases between. The CDR3 covers 17 residues. Germline assignment: CDR1 SGHTA and CDR2 FQGNSA. This chain's CDR3 is CASSQDRGAGFNQPQHF. The DNA of the CDR3 is TGTGCCAGCAGCCAAGATAGAGGTGCGGGGTTCAATCAGCCCCAGCATTTT.